This record concerns one T cell receptor beta chain sequence. Its target is unknown. The data were taken from a study of shared clonotypes between healthy human individuals. General study points: Depth of sequencing was expected to influence donor clonotype sharing. Apart from blood, nothing was sampled; tissue repertoires likely differ. The naive CD4 repertoires of a few donors were compared, and around 4.7% of clonotypes were shared. Generation probability values for non-shared clonotypes were lower than those for clonotypes shared by all four donors.

Libraries were prepared by immunoSEQ multiplex PCR; TCRdb keeps only in-frame clonotypes and omits some of them. The sample includes some 2.1 million clones, 85% to 95% of them seen just once. The V gene's germline CDR1 is MNHNS and CDR2 SASEGT. The CDR3 totals 13 residues. Trimming left V 4 bases short and J 4 bases short, with 7 bases between. This chain links TRBV6-1 with TRBJ2-2; D call uncertain. The clonotype originates from a man aged 18-30 years in good health. Sequencing was carried out using naive CD4+ T cells sorted from blood. The subset: CD45RA+ positively selected. As DNA, the CDR3 is TGTGCCAGCAGTGGGCAGGTCACCGGGGAGCTGTTTTTT. Protein sequence: CASSGQVTGELFF.